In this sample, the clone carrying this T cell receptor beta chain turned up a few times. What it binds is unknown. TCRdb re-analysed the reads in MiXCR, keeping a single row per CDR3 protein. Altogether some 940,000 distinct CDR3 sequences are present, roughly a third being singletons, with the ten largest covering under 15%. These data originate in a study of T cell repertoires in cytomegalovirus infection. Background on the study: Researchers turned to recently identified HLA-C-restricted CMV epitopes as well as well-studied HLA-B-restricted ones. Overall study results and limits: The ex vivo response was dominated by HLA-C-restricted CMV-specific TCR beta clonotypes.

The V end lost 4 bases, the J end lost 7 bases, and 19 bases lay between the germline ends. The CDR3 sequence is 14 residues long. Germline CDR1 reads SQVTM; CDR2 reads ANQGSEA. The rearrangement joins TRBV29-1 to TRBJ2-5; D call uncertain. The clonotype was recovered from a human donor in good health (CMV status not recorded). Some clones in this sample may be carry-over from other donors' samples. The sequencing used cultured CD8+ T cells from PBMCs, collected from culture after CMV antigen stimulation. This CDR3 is CSVASQLLEGTQYF. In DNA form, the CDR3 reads TGCAGCGTTGCGTCACAGCTCTTGGAAGGGACCCAGTACTTC. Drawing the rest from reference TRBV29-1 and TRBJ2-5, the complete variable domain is SAVISQKPSRDICQRGTSLTIQCQVDSQVTMMFWYRQQPGQSLTLIATANQGSEATYESGFVIDKFPISRPNLTFSTLTVSNMSPEDSSIYLCSVASQLLEGTQYFGPGTRLLVL.